Listed below are T cell receptor beta chains from one sample, sequenced in a study of blood T cell repertoires in COVID-19. The repertoire was sequenced with immunoSEQ multiplex PCR; TCRdb's copy has only in-frame clones and lacks some. The sample lists approximately 100,000 clones, roughly two thirds occurring once. Sequenced input: peripheral blood. These receptors came from a human donor with acute or convalescent COVID-19. The donor label of this sample is uncertain. Both conserved end residues are part of each CDR3. D genes are given only for firm matches. Only part of the rows carry a size: once, few, many, or a class if the clone is expanded.

cdr3_nt,cdr3_aa,d_call,v_call,j_call,clone_size
TGTGCCAGCAGTGGAAAGGGAGGGTATAGCAATCAGCCCCAGCATTTT,CASSGKGGYSNQPQHF,-,TRBV6-1,TRBJ1-5,-
TGTGCCAGCAGCTGGGGGCTTGGGACTGAAGCTTTCTTT,CASSWGLGTEAFF,-,TRBV7-9,TRBJ1-1,once
TGTGCCAGCAGGGGACAGGTGGGGCCCCAGCATTTT,CASRGQVGPQHF,TRBD1,TRBV12-3/TRBV12-4,TRBJ1-5,-
TGTGCCAGCAGATTTAAAGAGACCCAGTACTTC,CASRFKETQYF,-,TRBV6-6,TRBJ2-5,-
TGTGCCAGTAGTATAGTGTTCCGTAGTGACAGGAAAGGAAGCTATGGCTACACCTTC,CASSIVFRSDRKGSYGYTF,-,TRBV19,TRBJ1-2,-
TGTGCCAGCAGCGGAACTAGCGGGGGGTACCAAGAGACCCAGTACTTC,CASSGTSGGYQETQYF,TRBD2,TRBV9,TRBJ2-5,-
TGTGCCAGCAGGCCACAGGGGACAGATAATTCACCCCTCCACTTT,CASRPQGTDNSPLHF,TRBD1,TRBV2,TRBJ1-6,-
TGTGCCAGCAGCCAAGACAGGGTTAAGACTGAAGCTTTCTTT,CASSQDRVKTEAFF,-,TRBV4-2,TRBJ1-1,few
TGCGCCAGCAGCTTGGAGCAGGGGAATTCACCCCTCCACTTT,CASSLEQGNSPLHF,-,TRBV5-1,TRBJ1-6,-
TGTGCCAGCAGCCCGCACCGGACTAGCGGACAAGAGACCCAGTACTTC,CASSPHRTSGQETQYF,TRBD2,TRBV9,TRBJ2-5,-
TGTGCCACCTCGGGCAGGGGGTACGAGACCCAGTACTTC,CATSGRGYETQYF,TRBD1,TRBV15,TRBJ2-5,-
TGTGCCAGCAGTTACCCACAGGGAAGAGGTGAGCAGTTCTTC,CASSYPQGRGEQFF,-,TRBV6-2/TRBV6-3,TRBJ2-1,once
TGTGCCAGCAGCTTAGTGGGGAGGAACACTGAAGCTTTCTTT,CASSLVGRNTEAFF,-,TRBV7-8,TRBJ1-1,-
TGTGCCAGCAGCTTAGGGTCCAGCGGTTCGCAGTATTTT,CASSLGSSGSQYF,-,TRBV7-9,TRBJ2-3,-
TGTGCCAGCAGTGATCACAGGGTCGGGTCACCCCTCCACTTT,CASSDHRVGSPLHF,-,TRBV25-1,TRBJ1-6,few
TGTGCCAGCAGCCGGGAAGCTAACTATGGCTACACCTTC,CASSREANYGYTF,-,TRBV27,TRBJ1-2,once
TGTGCCAGCAGTTACTCCCAGGGCGGCTATGGCTACACCTTC,CASSYSQGGYGYTF,-,TRBV6-6,TRBJ1-2,-
TGTGCCAGCAGTTACGGCAAAGAGACCCAGTACTTC,CASSYGKETQYF,-,TRBV6-2/TRBV6-3,TRBJ2-5,many
TGTGCCAGCAGCTTCGACAGGGGCTCGCAGTATTTT,CASSFDRGSQYF,TRBD1,TRBV7-2,TRBJ2-3,-
TGCGCCAGCAGCCCTCAACGGACTACTGAAGCTTTCTTT,CASSPQRTTEAFF,-,TRBV4-1,TRBJ1-1,-
TGTGCCAGCAGTTACTCTGACAGTTCACCCCTCCACTTT,CASSYSDSSPLHF,-,TRBV6-5,TRBJ1-6,few
TGTGCCAGCAGTACAGACGTGAGTGGAGGCTACACCTTC,CASSTDVSGGYTF,-,TRBV9,TRBJ1-2,-
TGCGCCAGCAGTCTCACAGGGTCTGGAAACACCATATATTTT,CASSLTGSGNTIYF,-,TRBV4-1,TRBJ1-3,few
TGTGCCAGCAGCTATGACAGGGAGTATGGCTACACCTTC,CASSYDREYGYTF,TRBD1,TRBV7-8,TRBJ1-2,-
TGTGCCGGTAGTACCCCCGGGACAGGGATCGGCAATGAGCAGTTCTTC,CAGSTPGTGIGNEQFF,TRBD1,TRBV19,TRBJ2-1,-
TGTGCCAGCCCTAAAGAGGACAGGGGGGGTAAGTTCTTC,CASPKEDRGGKFF,TRBD1,TRBV27,TRBJ2-1,-
TGTGCCAGCAGTCTTTTACTAGCGGGGCACCAAGAGACCCAGTACTTC,CASSLLLAGHQETQYF,TRBD2,TRBV28,TRBJ2-5,-
TGTGCCAGCAGCCTTGGACTAGGGGGCAATGAGCAGTTCTTC,CASSLGLGGNEQFF,-,TRBV3-1/TRBV3-2,TRBJ2-1,-
TGTGCCAGCAGCTTGACACTCTCCTACGAGCAGTACTTC,CASSLTLSYEQYF,-,TRBV13,TRBJ2-7,-
TGTGCCAGCAGCCCCCTTCTCCCGACGGGGGAAAAACTGTTTTTT,CASSPLLPTGEKLFF,-,TRBV2,TRBJ1-4,-
TGTGCCAGCAGTCTTCGAGGGGGCGGAGGGGAGCTGTTTTTT,CASSLRGGGGELFF,TRBD1,TRBV6-5,TRBJ2-2,-
TGTGCCAGCAGCCCCGGACAGGGGGTTACTGAAGCTTTCTTT,CASSPGQGVTEAFF,TRBD1,TRBV7-8,TRBJ1-1,-
TGTGCCAGCAGTCCCTCGACAGGGGTCTATGGCTACACCTTC,CASSPSTGVYGYTF,TRBD1,TRBV6-6,TRBJ1-2,-
TGTGCCACCAGCAGAGACTGGGGGCTTAATGAAAAACTGTTTTTT,CATSRDWGLNEKLFF,-,TRBV15,TRBJ1-4,-
TGTGCCAGCAGCCCTTCAGTGATCATGAACACTGAAGCTTTCTTT,CASSPSVIMNTEAFF,-,TRBV5-4,TRBJ1-1,-
TGTGCCAGTATGAGGGACAGAAACACCGGGGAGCTGTTTTTT,CASMRDRNTGELFF,TRBD1,TRBV19,TRBJ2-2,-
TGCAGCGTTGCCCGCCGCAGGGCACAAGAGACCCAGTACTTC,CSVARRRAQETQYF,-,TRBV29-1,TRBJ2-5,-
TGTGCCTCGAAGACAGGGTCCTATTCACCCCTCCACTTT,CASKTGSYSPLHF,TRBD1,TRBV30,TRBJ1-6,few
TGTGCCAGCAGCTCTAGTGCTGACACTGAAGCTTTCTTT,CASSSSADTEAFF,-,TRBV7-9,TRBJ1-1,-
TGTGCCAGCAGTGAGATCACAGGGGACGATGGCTACACCTTC,CASSEITGDDGYTF,TRBD1,TRBV6-1,TRBJ1-2,-
TGTGCCAGCAGTTTAGGAGGGACAGGGGGGGACGAGCAGTACTTC,CASSLGGTGGDEQYF,TRBD1,TRBV28,TRBJ2-7,few
TGTGCCAGCAGCTTAGTTCAGGGCTCTGGGGCCAACGTCCTGACTTTC,CASSLVQGSGANVLTF,-,TRBV7-8,TRBJ2-6,-
TGTGCCAGCAGCTTAGCGGCGGGGGCGAACACCGGGGAGCTGTTTTTT,CASSLAAGANTGELFF,TRBD2,TRBV7-6,TRBJ2-2,-
TGTGCCAGCACTTGGAGTTTCCAAAATTCACCCCTCCACTTT,CASTWSFQNSPLHF,-,TRBV2,TRBJ1-6,-
TGTGCCAGCAGCGCAGGAAACCTCTACAATGAGCAGTTCTTC,CASSAGNLYNEQFF,-,TRBV9,TRBJ2-1,-
TGTGCCAGCAGTGATACCAGAGGGTGGGTAGTTGATGGCTACACCTTC,CASSDTRGWVVDGYTF,-,TRBV2,TRBJ1-2,-
TGTGCCAGCAGTGGCCTAGCGGGGCCAGATACGCAGTATTTT,CASSGLAGPDTQYF,TRBD2,TRBV6-4,TRBJ2-3,few
TGCGCCAGCAGCCCGGGGCGGGGGGGCACAGATACGCAGTATTTT,CASSPGRGGTDTQYF,TRBD2,TRBV5-1,TRBJ2-3,-
TGTGCCATCAAAGCGGGGGGTCCCCAGTTCTTC,CAIKAGGPQFF,TRBD2,TRBV10-3,TRBJ2-1,many
TGTGCCAGCAGCCGGGTAGCGGGGGGGCGTCGGGAGACCCAGTACTTC,CASSRVAGGRRETQYF,TRBD2,TRBV7-6,TRBJ2-5,-
TGTGCCAGCAGTGACGGCGGAGGCAACTACAATGAGCAGTTCTTC,CASSDGGGNYNEQFF,-,TRBV6-1,TRBJ2-1,-
TGTGCCAGCGTTCGGGAAAACTATGGCTACACCTTC,CASVRENYGYTF,-,TRBV2,TRBJ1-2,-
TGCGCCAGCAGCCGTGTCCAAGCGGATGAGCAGTTCTTC,CASSRVQADEQFF,-,TRBV5-1,TRBJ2-1,-
TGCGCCAGCAGCCAAGTAGGCCAGGTAGACAATGAGCAGTTCTTC,CASSQVGQVDNEQFF,-,TRBV4-1,TRBJ2-1,-
TGTGCCACCGCCTTAGCGGGGGGGATCAATGAGCAGTTCTTC,CATALAGGINEQFF,TRBD2,TRBV3-1/TRBV3-2,TRBJ2-1,-
TGTGCCACCAGTTCACGAGGTGGCTACACCTTC,CATSSRGGYTF,-,TRBV24-1,TRBJ1-2,-
TGTGCCTGGTCTGGACAGCCCAAAAACATTCAGTACTTC,CAWSGQPKNIQYF,-,TRBV30,TRBJ2-4,-
TGTGCCAGCAGCTTAGACGGCTATGGCTACACCTTC,CASSLDGYGYTF,-,TRBV7-8,TRBJ1-2,-
TGTGCCAGCAGTGATGGCCTAGCAAGTGAGCAGTTCTTC,CASSDGLASEQFF,-,TRBV2,TRBJ2-1,-
TGCGCCAGCAGCTCTTCCGGGACATCAAGCTCCTACAATGAGCAGTTCTTC,CASSSSGTSSSYNEQFF,-,TRBV5-1,TRBJ2-1,once